This T cell receptor (beta chain) originates from a study of identical twins. Study-wide results and caveats: There was more out-of-frame TCR alpha sharing in monozygotic twins than models estimated.

A universal primer site arose from template switching, and cDNA bore unique molecular identifiers. TCRdb reprocessed the 5' RACE reads via MiXCR and lists one record per CDR3 protein. The profile shows 420,000 or so distinct CDR3 sequences, about 18% of them singletons. As regards this clonotype: Its antigen is unknown.

Sample: naive T cells sorted from blood. This receptor was identified in a man in his fifties in good health.

The CDR3 DNA reads as TGCGCCAGCAGCCCACAACTAGCGGCGTTAGAGACCCAGTACTTC. As protein: CASSPQLAALETQYF. This chain connects TRBV5-1 to TRBJ2-5; the match to TRBD2 covers 8 bases. Trimming took 4 bases from V and 4 from J; bases not matched to a gene: 9. This CDR3 has 15 amino acids. Germline CDR1 SGHRS, CDR2 YFSETQ.